The entry below describes one T cell receptor (beta chain). CDR3 length: 16 amino acids. The trim removed 5 bases at V and 5 bases at J, leaving 12 bases unmatched. Germline V gene sequence: CDR1 MDHEN, CDR2 SYDVKM. The data are from a study of blood T cell repertoires in COVID-19. Sequencing was performed with immunoSEQ multiplex PCR; in TCRdb, only in-frame clones are kept and a portion is missing. The sample has fewer than 300,000 clones, around 82% seen once; the top ten hold approximately 6%. The receptor was isolated from an elderly man with acute or convalescent COVID-19. Material: peripheral blood. The V call is TRBV28, the J call TRBJ2-3; 8 nucleotides align to TRBD1. The CDR3 here is CASSIGGRGHGDTQYF. The CDR3 DNA is TGTGCCAGCAGTATCGGGGGCAGGGGGCATGGAGATACGCAGTATTTT. Variable domain in full (rest from reference TRBV28 and TRBJ2-3): DVKVTQSSRYLVKRTGEKVFLECVQDMDHENMFWYRQDPGLGLRLIYFSYDVKMKEKGDIPEGYSVSREKKERFSLILESASTNQTSMYLCASSIGGRGHGDTQYFGPGTRLTVL.